The 20 T cell receptor beta chains reported below all come from one sample, sequenced in a study of T cell changes during pregnancy in multiple sclerosis. Repertoires were generated with immunoSEQ multiplex PCR, while TCRdb's copy carries only in-frame clones and drops some. Of about 60,000 clones in the sample, 91% were seen once. Sequencing used CD4+ T cells from peripheral blood mononuclear cells, obtained after pregnancy. The receptors stem from a female donor in good health, enrolled as a control in a pregnancy study.

This clone has just a few counts. This chain links TRBV7-9 with TRBJ2-7, with 8 bases matching TRBD1. Germline CDR1 reads SEHNR; CDR2 reads FQNEAQ (reference sequence). This CDR3 region has 15 residues. The V and J ends lost 5 bases and 8 bases, in that order; junction bases with no gene match: 14. CDR3 loop: CASSTQTGALEKQYF. The CDR3 DNA reads TGTGCCAGCAGCACGCAGACAGGGGCGCTGGAGAAGCAGTACTTC.

V and J are TRBV5-1 and TRBJ2-7; tentatively, D is TRBD1 (5 bases). CDR3 length: 12 amino acids. Trimming left V 3 bases short and J 6 bases short, with 10 bases between. The germline V gene encodes CDR1 SGHRS and CDR2 YFSETQ. This CDR3 is CASSSGFGEQYF. DNA for the CDR3: TGCGCCAGCAGCTCAGGGTTTGGCGAGCAGTACTTC.

The V gene is TRBV19, the J gene TRBJ2-7; 7 positions match TRBD2. The germline gives CDR1 LNHDA, CDR2 SQIVND (reference sequence). V gave up 3 bases and J gave up 0 bases; unmatched junction bases: 5. This CDR3 is built from 15 residues. CDR3 sequence: CASSIGGTYSYEQYF. In DNA, the CDR3 is TGTGCCAGTAGTATCGGGGGGACCTACTCCTACGAGCAGTACTTC.

This clone was observed a handful of times. The chain carries TRBV4-3 and TRBJ1-2; D gene uncertain. CDR3 length equals 15 residues. The V and J ends lost 2 bases and 3 bases respectively, with 13 bases between them. Looked up from germline, CDR1 is LGHNA and CDR2 is YSLEER. CDR3 region: CASSQTRGWDYGYTF. The CDR3, as DNA: TGCGCCAGCAGCCAAACGCGGGGATGGGACTATGGCTACACCTTC.

The J gene is TRBJ2-2, the V gene TRBV5-4, with unresolved D. The germline V gene has CDR1 SGHNT and CDR2 YYREEE (reference sequence). Trimming took 0 bases from V and 5 from J, leaving 5 bases between them. CDR3 length: 13 residues. CDR3 coding DNA: TGTGCCAGCAGCTTGGGAGAAACCGGGGAGCTGTTTTTT. Amino acid sequence: CASSLGETGELFF. Complete variable domain (other parts from reference TRBV5-4 and TRBJ2-2): ETGVTQSPTHLIKTRGQQVTLRCSSQSGHNTVSWYQQALGQGPQFIFQYYREEENGRGNFPPRFSGLQFPNYSSELNVNALELDDSALYLCASSLGETGELFFGEGSRLTVL.

The chain combines TRBV7-4 with TRBJ2-7; TRBD2 aligns across 8 bases. CDR1 is SGHVT, CDR2 SQSDAQ, per germline. The CDR3 covers 15 residues. With V trimmed by 5 bases and J by 8 bases, 14 bases remained unmatched. The DNA for the CDR3 is TGTGCCAGCAGCCCCCGACTAGCGCCCGGGGGGAAGCAGTACTTC. It translates to CASSPRLAPGGKQYF. Variable domain in full (rest from reference TRBV7-4 and TRBJ2-7): GAGVSQSPRYKVAKRGRDVALRCDSISGHVTLYWYRQTLGQGSEVLTYSQSDAQRDKSGRPSGRFSAERPERSVSTLKIQRTEQGDSAVYLCASSPRLAPGGKQYFGPGTRLTVT.

This chain joins TRBV7-9 and TRBJ2-1, with 10 nucleotides matching TRBD1. The CDR3 has 14 residues. Germline V lookup: CDR1 SEHNR, CDR2 FQNEAQ (reference sequence). Trimming removed 5 bases from V and 7 bases from J; junction bases left unmatched: 5. CDR3 in DNA: TGTGCCAGCAGCCCATGGACAGGGGGGAATGAGCAGTTCTTC. This gives the protein CASSPWTGGNEQFF. Supplemented by reference TRBV7-9 and TRBJ2-1, the full variable domain reads DTGVSQNPRHKITKRGQNVTFRCDPISEHNRLYWYRQTLGQGPEFLTYFQNEAQLEKSRLLSDRFSAERPKGSFSTLEIQRTEQGDSAMYLCASSPWTGGNEQFFGPGTRLTVL.

The chain combines TRBV19 with TRBJ2-1, with 10 nucleotides matching TRBD2. Trimming took 7 bases from V and 0 from J; bases not matched to a gene: 9. This CDR3 has 17 residues. Per the germline V gene, CDR1 is LNHDA and CDR2 is SQIVND (reference sequence). The CDR3 DNA is TGTGCCAGTACCTCCTCACTAGCGGGGAGCTCCTACAATGAGCAGTTCTTC. Its translation is CASTSSLAGSSYNEQFF.

The chain employs TRBV30 and TRBJ2-5; D is ambiguous. Trimming removed 2 bases at V and 5 bases at J, with 9 bases between. The length of the CDR3 is 12 residues. The germline gives CDR1 GTSNPN, CDR2 SVGIG (reference sequence). The CDR3 sequence is CAWSRVGETQYF. The CDR3 DNA reads as TGTGCCTGGAGTCGGGTCGGGGAGACCCAGTACTTC.

V usage is TRBV11-3 and J usage is TRBJ2-2, with 8 positions matching TRBD1. Germline V gene data show CDR1 as SGHNT and CDR2 as YENEEA. This CDR3 contains 17 residues. V lost 5 bases to trimming and J lost 2 bases; unmatched junction nucleotides: 10. CDR3 DNA: TGTGCCAGCAGCCCCCCAGGGGACAGGCCTAACACCGGGGAGCTGTTTTTT. Translation gives CASSPPGDRPNTGELFF.

The chain couples TRBV6-5 to TRBJ2-6; tentative D call: TRBD2 (6 bases). Germline-derived CDR1 and CDR2 are MNHEY and SVGAGI. There are 15 residues in the CDR3. Deletions cut 2 bases from V and 3 bases from J, with 8 bases between. The CDR3 is CASSYRGFGANVLTF. CDR3 DNA sequence: TGTGCCAGCAGTTACCGGGGGTTTGGGGCCAACGTCCTGACTTTC.

In its sample, this clone was seen once. V gene TRBV7-6 combines with J gene TRBJ2-2, with TRBD1 matching over 9 bases. CDR3 length: 16 residues. Trimming removed 5 bases from V and 2 bases from J; junction bases left unmatched: 6. Germline lookup yields CDR1 SGHVS and CDR2 FNYEAQ. CDR3 sequence (DNA): TGTGCCAGCAGCCACAGGGGGCGAAGTAACACCGGGGAGCTGTTTTTT. It translates to CASSHRGRSNTGELFF. Full variable domain (outside the CDR3, taken from reference TRBV7-6 and TRBJ2-2): GAGVSQSPRYKVTKRGQDVALRCDPISGHVSLYWYRQALGQGPEFLTYFNYEAQQDKSGLPNDRFSAERPEGSISTLTIQRTEQRDSAMYRCASSHRGRSNTGELFFGEGSRLTVL.

This clone was counted between two and nine times. The chain has TRBV18 and TRBJ1-1; possibly TRBD1 for D (6 bases). The CDR3 extends over 15 amino acids. V lost 2 bases, J lost 2 bases, and 12 bases lay in between. Germline CDR1 reads KGHSH; CDR2 reads LQKENI. The CDR3 is CASSPGSDRNTEAFF. Written as DNA, the CDR3 is TGTGCCAGCTCACCAGGATCGGACAGAAACACTGAAGCTTTCTTT.

This chain uses TRBV12-5 with TRBJ1-3; possibly TRBD1 for D (6 bases). The CDR3 spans 16 residues. Trimming removed 0 bases at V and 2 bases at J, with 11 bases between. Germline values: CDR1 LGHNT, CDR2 FRNRAP. CDR3 coding DNA: TGTGCTAGTGGTTTGGTAACAGGGAAGGCTGGAAACACCATATATTTT. This encodes CASGLVTGKAGNTIYF.

This chain connects TRBV5-6 to TRBJ2-1; 8 nucleotides align to TRBD2. Germline V gene sequence: CDR1 SGHDT, CDR2 YYEEEE. V lost 5 bases to trimming and J lost 2 bases; unmatched junction nucleotides: 6. The CDR3 length is 15 residues. The CDR3 sequence is CASSRTSGPYNEQFF. The DNA for the CDR3 is TGTGCCAGCAGTCGAACTAGCGGCCCCTACAATGAGCAGTTCTTC.

The chain employs TRBV4-3 and TRBJ2-3, with a tentative D call TRBD2 (7 bases). Germline V CDR1 and CDR2: LGHNA, YSLEER. This CDR3 spans 19 amino acids. With 0 bases removed from V and 3 bases from J, the gap between germline ends came to 22 bases. CDR3 nucleotide sequence: TGCGCCAGCAGCCAAGATGGGGGGAGTAGGGGGGGTTGGACAGATACGCAGTATTTT. This encodes CASSQDGGSRGGWTDTQYF.

This clone has just a few counts. This rearrangement joins TRBV2 to TRBJ1-5; 7 nucleotides line up with TRBD1. CDR1 SNHLY and CDR2 FYNNEI come from the germline V gene. CDR3 length: 14 residues. Trimming at V came to 6 bases and at J to 3 bases, leaving 5 bases not matched to a gene. The CDR3: CASSADRLNQPQHF. CDR3 DNA: TGTGCCAGCAGCGCGGACAGGCTCAATCAGCCCCAGCATTTT.

V gene TRBV2 combines with J gene TRBJ1-4; no clear D. This CDR3 comprises 12 residues. Per the germline V gene, CDR1 is SNHLY and CDR2 is FYNNEI. V lost 5 bases and J 8 bases, leaving 9 bases between the germline ends. The CDR3 loop reads CASSYDGEKLFF. The CDR3, as DNA: TGTGCCAGCAGTTATGACGGGGAAAAACTGTTTTTT.

This CDR3 reads CASSLTGTGDIGYTF. The CDR3 DNA reads as TGTGCCAGCAGCTTGACCGGGACAGGTGATATTGGCTACACCTTC. V gene TRBV5-8 combines with J gene TRBJ1-2, with 8 bases that match TRBD1. The V and J ends lost 1 base and 7 bases, in that order; junction bases with no gene match: 9. From germline, CDR1 is SGHTS and CDR2 YDEGEE. This CDR3 spans 15 amino acids.

This clone appeared a few times. The chain joins TRBV2 to TRBJ2-7, with TRBD2 matching 8 bases. This CDR3 comprises 14 residues. Germline loops: CDR1 SNHLY, CDR2 FYNNEI. The V segment lost 8 bases and the J segment 0 bases; nucleotides outside the gene matches: 6. CDR3 sequence: CASREGTSSYEQYF. The CDR3 DNA sequence: TGTGCCAGCCGGGAGGGTACAAGCTCCTACGAGCAGTACTTC.